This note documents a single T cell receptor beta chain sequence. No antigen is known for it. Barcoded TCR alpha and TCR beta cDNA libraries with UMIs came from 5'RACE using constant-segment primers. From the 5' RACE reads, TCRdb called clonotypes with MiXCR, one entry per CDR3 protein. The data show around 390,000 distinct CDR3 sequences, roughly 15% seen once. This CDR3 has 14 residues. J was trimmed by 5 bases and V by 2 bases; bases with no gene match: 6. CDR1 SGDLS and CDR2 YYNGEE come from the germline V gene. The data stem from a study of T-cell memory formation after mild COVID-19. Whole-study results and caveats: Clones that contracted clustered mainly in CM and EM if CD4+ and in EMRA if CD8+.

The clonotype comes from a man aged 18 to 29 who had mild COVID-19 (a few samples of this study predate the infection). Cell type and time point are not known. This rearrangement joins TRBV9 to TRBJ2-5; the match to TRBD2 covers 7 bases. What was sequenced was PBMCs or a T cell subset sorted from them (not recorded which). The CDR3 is CASSVGLGLETQYF. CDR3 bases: TGTGCCAGCAGCGTCGGACTAGGTCTGGAGACCCAGTACTTC.